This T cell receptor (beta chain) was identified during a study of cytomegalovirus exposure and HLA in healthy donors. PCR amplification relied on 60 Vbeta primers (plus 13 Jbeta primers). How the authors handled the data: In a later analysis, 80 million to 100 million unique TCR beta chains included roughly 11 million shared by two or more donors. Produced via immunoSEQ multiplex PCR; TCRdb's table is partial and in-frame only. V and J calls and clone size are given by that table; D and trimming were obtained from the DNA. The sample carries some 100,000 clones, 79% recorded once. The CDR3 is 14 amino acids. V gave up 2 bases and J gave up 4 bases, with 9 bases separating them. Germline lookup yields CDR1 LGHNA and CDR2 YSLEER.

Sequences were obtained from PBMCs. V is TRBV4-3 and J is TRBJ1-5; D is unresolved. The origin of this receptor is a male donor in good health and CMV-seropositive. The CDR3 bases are TGCGCCAGCAGCCAATGGTCGGGAAATCAGCCCCAGCATTTT. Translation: CASSQWSGNQPQHF.